This T cell receptor (beta chain) emerged from a study of shared clonotypes between healthy human individuals. Study-level information: Researchers drew samples from a couple of women and three men aged 18 to 49. Overall study results and limits: Approximately 5.3% was the fraction of naive CD4 clonotypes found shared across four donors. Unshared clonotypes carried lower generation probabilities than those common to all four donors. Naive subsets typically showed greater estimated richness than memory subsets.

Terminally differentiated effector memory CD45RA+ cells were excluded from the naive CD8 cells, which were CD45RO-negative and positively selected for CCR7. Turning to this clone: Antigen specificity is unknown.

Only in-frame clones appear in the TCRdb table, and some are missing; sequencing was by immunoSEQ multiplex PCR. The table includes some 2.1 million clones, 93% detected once. This TCR was recovered from a man aged 18-30 years in good health. Some clones in this sample may be carry-over from other donors' samples. Sample: naive CD8+ T cells from PBMCs.

The CDR3 reads CAITLSGRKNTGELFF. CDR3 DNA: TGTGCCATCACCCTTAGCGGGAGGAAAAACACCGGGGAGCTGTTTTTT. The chain uses TRBV10-3 and TRBJ2-2; 10 bases are a match to TRBD2. The CDR3 length is 16 residues. Looked up from germline, CDR1 is ENHRY and CDR2 is SYGVKD. J lost 2 bases, V lost 7 bases, and 7 bases had no gene match.